These 27 T cell receptor beta chains originate from one sample sequenced in a study of cytomegalovirus exposure and HLA in healthy donors. Researchers ran the PCR with 60 Vbeta and 13 Jbeta primers. TCRdb's table, derived via immunoSEQ multiplex PCR, lists solely in-frame clones and lacks some. This sample yields some 140,000 clones, of which around 80% are seen a single time; 5.6% belongs to the top ten. The sequenced sample was PBMCs. Every receptor here comes from a woman between 40 and 50 years old in good health and CMV-seropositive.

The gene calls are TRBV4-1 and TRBJ1-5; D remains unclear. Trimming left V 0 bases short and J 0 bases short, with 12 bases between. Germline values: CDR1 MGHRA, CDR2 YSYEKL. This CDR3 spans 17 amino acids. The CDR3 DNA sequence: TGCGCCAGCAGCCAAGAAGGAGGGCCTTATAGCAATCAGCCCCAGCATTTT. It is translated as CASSQEGGPYSNQPQHF.

The chain joins TRBV7-3 to TRBJ2-7; D ambiguous. From germline, CDR1 is SGHTA and CDR2 FQGTGA. The CDR3 has 13 amino acids. Trimming shortened V by 2 bases and J by 5 bases, and 10 bases separated the two germline ends. The CDR3 protein is CASSLSTMHEQYF. CDR3 bases: TGTGCCAGCAGCTTATCCACAATGCACGAGCAGTACTTC.

This clone was seen once. This chain links TRBV13 with TRBJ2-7; 9 bases line up with TRBD2. V shed 5 bases, J shed 7 bases, and the junction held 12 bases outside the gene matches. The CDR3 is 15 residues long. Germline lookup yields CDR1 PRHDT and CDR2 FYEKMQ (reference sequence). The CDR3 DNA reads TGTGCCAGCAGCCCCGTGGGTAGCGGGAGATATGAGCAGTACTTC. As protein: CASSPVGSGRYEQYF.

CDR3 nucleotide sequence: TGTGCCAGCAGCCTCGGACTAGCGGACACAGATACGCAGTATTTT. Translation: CASSLGLADTDTQYF. The chain links TRBV7-7 to TRBJ2-3, with 10 bases aligning to TRBD2. V shed 5 bases, J shed 2 bases, and the junction held 4 bases outside the gene matches. CDR3 length equals 15 residues. CDR1 is SSHAT and CDR2 is FNYEAQ in the germline V gene (reference sequence).

This clone was observed once. This chain connects TRBV5-1 to TRBJ2-7; 10 bases align to TRBD2. J lost 4 bases, V lost 4 bases, and 17 bases had no gene match. The CDR3 loop spans 18 amino acids. The germline V gene encodes CDR1 SGHRS and CDR2 YFSETQ. The CDR3 DNA sequence: TGCGCCAGCAGCGCCGACAGGACACTAGCGGGAAGAGGTTACGAGCAGTACTTC. Translation gives CASSADRTLAGRGYEQYF.

V gene TRBV19 combines with J gene TRBJ1-5; D is perhaps TRBD1 (6 bases). Germline CDR1 LNHDA, CDR2 SQIVND (reference sequence). V was trimmed by 3 bases and J by 3 bases, leaving 9 bases between them. The CDR3 extends over 14 amino acids. CDR3 region: CASSIRTVNQPQHF. The DNA for the CDR3 is TGTGCCAGTAGTATCCGGACAGTCAATCAGCCCCAGCATTTT.

The gene calls are TRBV29-1 and TRBJ2-2; D is ambiguous. Germline-derived CDR1 and CDR2 are SQVTM and ANQGSEA. V shed 6 bases and J shed 3 bases, with 11 bases lying between them. CDR3 length equals 13 residues. CDR3 sequence reads: CSVSSLDTGELFF. Written as DNA, the CDR3 is TGCAGCGTCTCCTCTCTTGACACCGGGGAGCTGTTTTTT.

This clone was seen once. V and J are TRBV15 and TRBJ2-1; 13 positions match TRBD2. The CDR3 covers 13 residues. Germline trimming cut 5 bases from V and 10 bases from J; bases unmatched to any gene: 2. Germline loops: CDR1 LNHNV, CDR2 YYDKDF (reference sequence). In DNA form, the CDR3 reads TGTGCCACCAGCGGGGGACTAGCGGGAGAGCAGTTCTTC. Residues: CATSGGLAGEQFF.

The genes are TRBV28 and TRBJ2-7, with a weak D call TRBD1 (5 bases). V gave up 8 bases and J gave up 2 bases, with 16 bases separating them. This CDR3 region has 14 residues. CDR1 and CDR2 (germline): MDHEN, SYDVKM. The CDR3: CASDKDIPPYEQYF. The CDR3 DNA reads TGTGCCAGCGATAAGGACATTCCCCCCTACGAGCAGTACTTC.

The rearrangement joins TRBV6-6 to TRBJ1-5, with 11 bases aligning to TRBD1. The CDR3 spans 16 residues. The ends lost 0 bases at V and 2 bases at J; junction bases unmatched: 0. Germline values: CDR1 MNHNY, CDR2 SVGAGI (reference sequence). The CDR3 sequence: CASSYSGQGGNQPQHF. The CDR3, as DNA: TGTGCCAGCAGTTACTCGGGACAGGGGGGCAATCAGCCCCAGCATTTT.

This sequence joins TRBV18 and TRBJ2-5; TRBD1 agrees at 9 bases. CDR1 and CDR2 from the germline V gene are KGHSH and LQKENI. The V and J ends lost 4 bases and 4 bases, in that order; junction bases with no gene match: 7. This CDR3 is 15 amino acids long. The CDR3: CASSQDRGERETQYF. In DNA form, the CDR3 reads TGTGCCAGCTCACAAGACAGGGGGGAGCGAGAGACCCAGTACTTC.

CDR3 protein: CASSLSGETQYF. The CDR3 bases are TGTGCCAGCAGCTTAAGTGGCGAGACCCAGTACTTC. V and J are TRBV7-9 and TRBJ2-5; no definite D call. This CDR3 contains 12 residues. CDR1 and CDR2 (germline): SEHNR, FQNEAQ (reference sequence). Trimming stripped 2 bases from V and 5 bases from J, with 6 bases between. Looking up the rest from reference TRBV7-9 and TRBJ2-5 gives the full variable domain: DTGVSQNPRHKITKRGQNVTFRCDPISEHNRLYWYRQTLGQGPEFLTYFQNEAQLEKSRLLSDRFSAERPKGSFSTLEIQRTEQGDSAMYLCASSLSGETQYFGPGTRLLVL.

The rearrangement links TRBV19 to TRBJ2-7, with 9 bases lining up with TRBD2. The CDR3 length is 14 residues. With 3 bases clipped from V and 4 bases from J, the junction kept 4 bases outside the gene matches. CDR1 is LNHDA, CDR2 SQIVND, per germline (reference sequence). Here the CDR3 reads CASSISGRRYEQYF. In DNA form, the CDR3 reads TGTGCCAGTAGTATTAGCGGGAGAAGGTACGAGCAGTACTTC.

This clone was recorded a few times. The V and J genes are TRBV10-3 and TRBJ2-7; 7 positions agree with TRBD1. There are 14 residues in the CDR3. V trimming: 10 bases; J trimming: 3 bases; junction bases outside the gene matches: 12. CDR1 is ENHRY, CDR2 SYGVKD, per germline. CDR3 sequence reads: CATLRPGQSYEQYF. CDR3 nucleotide sequence: TGTGCCACCCTCAGGCCGGGACAGAGCTACGAGCAGTACTTC.

This clone was picked up one time. V gene TRBV11-3 combines with J gene TRBJ1-1; perhaps TRBD1 as D (5 bases). Germline V CDR1 and CDR2: SGHNT, YENEEA. This CDR3 is built from 14 residues. V gave up 2 bases and J gave up 2 bases, with 9 bases separating them. DNA of the CDR3: TGTGCCAGCAGCTTAACCACAGGTAACACTGAAGCTTTCTTT. Translated, it gives CASSLTTGNTEAFF.

V usage is TRBV28 and J usage is TRBJ1-3, with no clear D. The CDR3 extends over 15 amino acids. CDR1 and CDR2 from the germline V gene are MDHEN and SYDVKM. V was pared by 3 bases and J by 1 base, with 10 bases between. The CDR3 DNA reads as TGTGCCAGCAGTTTCCCAGGCCGGTCTGGAAACACCATATATTTT. It translates to CASSFPGRSGNTIYF. The complete variable domain, with remaining parts taken from reference TRBV28 and TRBJ1-3, reads DVKVTQSSRYLVKRTGEKVFLECVQDMDHENMFWYRQDPGLGLRLIYFSYDVKMKEKGDIPEGYSVSREKKERFSLILESASTNQTSMYLCASSFPGRSGNTIYFGEGSWLTVV.

This chain joins TRBV9 and TRBJ2-7, with TRBD1 as a possible D gene (6 bases). The CDR3 has 14 amino acids. Trimming stripped 2 bases from V and 2 bases from J, with 11 bases between. The germline V gene encodes CDR1 SGDLS and CDR2 YYNGEE. The CDR3 protein is CASSVRGDAYEQYF. The CDR3 nucleotides read TGTGCCAGCAGCGTCAGGGGCGATGCCTACGAGCAGTACTTC.

This sequence joins TRBV11-2 and TRBJ2-1, with 8 bases that match TRBD2. The CDR3 extends over 15 amino acids. V shed 5 bases, J shed 2 bases, and the junction held 5 bases outside the gene matches. Germline lookup yields CDR1 SGHAT and CDR2 FQNNGV. The CDR3: CASSHAAGAYNEQFF. CDR3 nucleotides: TGTGCCAGCAGCCACGCAGCGGGGGCCTACAATGAGCAGTTCTTC.

The chain recombines TRBV7-9 with TRBJ1-1, with D unclear. The CDR3 has 14 amino acids. Germline V gene lookup returns CDR1 SEHNR and CDR2 FQNEAQ (reference sequence). Between the trimmed V and J ends, which lost 0 bases and 3 bases, there was a span of 8 bases. The CDR3 region is CASSLAAGYTEAFF. The CDR3 region has the DNA TGTGCCAGCAGCTTAGCAGCAGGATACACTGAAGCTTTCTTT.

There are many counts of this clone. The genes are TRBV30 and TRBJ1-4; weak D call: TRBD1 (6 bases). Trimming removed 0 bases from V and 8 bases from J, with 13 bases in between. The CDR3 loop spans 14 amino acids. Germline assignment: CDR1 GTSNPN and CDR2 SVGIG (reference sequence). In DNA form, the CDR3 reads TGTGCCTGGAGTGTAATGGGGGCGAGAGAAAAACTGTTTTTT. Amino acids: CAWSVMGAREKLFF.

The rearrangement joins TRBV28 to TRBJ2-3; D is perhaps TRBD2 (6 bases). This CDR3 comprises 18 residues. The V gene's germline CDR1 is MDHEN and CDR2 SYDVKM. V was trimmed by 6 bases and J by 0 bases, leaving 22 bases between them. Written as DNA, the CDR3 is TGTGCCAGCAGCCCCTCGGGGGTAGCGACAATTAGCACAGATACGCAGTATTTT. Its translation is CASSPSGVATISTDTQYF.

The chain uses TRBV6-6 and TRBJ1-5; D unclear. The germline V gene has CDR1 MNHNY and CDR2 SVGAGI (reference sequence). This CDR3 is built from 12 residues. V shed 5 bases and J shed 3 bases, with 5 bases lying between them. The CDR3 sequence: CASSQFNQPQHF. The CDR3 nucleotides read TGTGCCAGCAGTCAATTCAATCAGCCCCAGCATTTT.

The V and J genes are TRBV6-1 and TRBJ1-2, with D possibly matching TRBD1 (6 bases). Trimming took 6 bases from V and 6 from J, leaving 17 bases between them. This CDR3 spans 14 amino acids. Germline CDR1 and CDR2: MNHNS and SASEGT. CDR3 bases: TGTGCCAGCAGCACCTCTCCGGACAGAAATGGCTACACCTTC. Encoded protein: CASSTSPDRNGYTF.

The chain joins TRBV5-1 to TRBJ1-4; TRBD1 aligns across 7 bases. The V and J ends lost 4 bases and 0 bases, in that order; junction bases with no gene match: 3. Germline V CDR1 and CDR2: SGHRS, YFSETQ. The CDR3 length is 15 residues. The CDR3: CASSAGTATNEKLFF. CDR3 nucleotides: TGCGCCAGCAGCGCCGGGACAGCAACTAATGAAAAACTGTTTTTT. The full variable domain, completed using reference TRBV5-1 and TRBJ1-4, is KAGVTQTPRYLIKTRGQQVTLSCSPISGHRSVSWYQQTPGQGLQFLFEYFSETQRNKGNFPGRFSGRQFSNSRSEMNVSTLELGDSALYLCASSAGTATNEKLFFGSGTQLSVL.

The CDR3 DNA reads as TGCAGCGTTGCAGATGTTCGAAGGCAGGATGAGCAGTTCTTC. The encoded protein is CSVADVRRQDEQFF. The rearrangement joins TRBV29-1 to TRBJ2-1, with D unresolved. Trimming pared 4 bases from V and 8 bases from J, leaving 18 bases between. Per the germline V gene, CDR1 is SQVTM and CDR2 is ANQGSEA. The CDR3 spans 14 residues.

This clone was seen a few times. The V gene is TRBV5-1, the J gene TRBJ1-4; D is unclear. This CDR3 comprises 14 residues. Trimming left V 4 bases short and J 14 bases short, with 21 bases between. The germline V gene has CDR1 SGHRS and CDR2 YFSETQ. The CDR3 DNA reads as TGCGCCAGCAGCCAGACAATCGGCGGGCAGTTCCTGTTTTTT. Encoded protein: CASSQTIGGQFLFF.

The chain uses TRBV6-6 and TRBJ2-1; 14 bases align to TRBD2. V was pared by 5 bases and J by 8 bases, with 2 bases of the junction left unmatched. The CDR3 is 14 residues long. CDR1 is MNHNY and CDR2 is SVGAGI in the germline V gene (reference sequence). CDR3 protein: CASSQGLAGDEQFF. The CDR3 nucleotides are TGTGCCAGCAGTCAGGGACTAGCGGGAGATGAGCAGTTCTTC.